This T cell receptor beta chain is from a study of T cells expressing NK-cell markers. Across the study: Source material for TCR beta repertoires consisted of sorted CD3+CD56+NKG2C+, CD3+CD56+NKG2C- and CD3+CD56-NKG2C+ T cells.

Per the germline V gene, CDR1 is LNHDA and CDR2 is SQIVND (reference sequence). CDR3 length: 14 amino acids. Turning to this clonotype: What it binds is not known.

Scientists made TCR beta cDNA using 5'RACE template switching with UMIs. From its re-call of the 5' RACE reads, TCRdb lists each CDR3 protein once, without DNA. The sample table sets out 400,000 to 550,000 distinct CDR3 sequences. Study-wide results and limits: These clonotypes, the leaders elsewhere, also led the CD3+CD56-NKG2C+ fraction in a handful of donors. Dominant NKG2C+ clonotypes in roughly 6 donors made up about 1.0-7.5% of CD8+ T cells.

This sequence originates from a woman between 18 and 75 years old in good health. The chain carries TRBV19 and TRBJ2-7. Material: blood T cells: a sorted CD56 or NKG2C T cell subset, CD4+ or CD8+ T cells, or bulk PBMC T cells (not recorded which). The chain's CDR3 is CASSNSGSSYEQYF.